This passage covers 23 T cell receptor beta chains from one sample sequenced in a study of identical twins. TCRdb analysed the 5' RACE reads with MiXCR anew, one entry per CDR3 protein. Of roughly 490,000 distinct CDR3 sequences listed, approximately 14% are singletons. The sample also formed part of further work on yellow fever vaccine responses in identical twins.

Sequencing used CD4+ T cells sorted from blood. These receptors were taken from a woman younger than 30 in good health.

In this sample, this clonotype turned up a few times. The chain uses TRBV5-1 and TRBJ2-6, with TRBD1 matching over 9 bases. Germline CDR1 and CDR2: SGHRS and YFSETQ. The J segment lost 2 bases and the V segment lost 0 bases, leaving 6 bases of the junction unmatched. The CDR3 loop spans 18 amino acids. This chain's CDR3 is CASSLAGTGLPGANVLTF. CDR3 in DNA: TGCGCCAGCAGCTTGGCCGGGACAGGGTTGCCTGGGGCCAACGTCCTGACTTTC. Full variable domain (rest looked up from reference TRBV5-1 and TRBJ2-6): KAGVTQTPRYLIKTRGQQVTLSCSPISGHRSVSWYQQTPGQGLQFLFEYFSETQRNKGNFPGRFSGRQFSNSRSEMNVSTLELGDSALYLCASSLAGTGLPGANVLTFGAGSRLTVL.

This clonotype occurred a few times. The J gene is TRBJ2-7, the V gene TRBV7-3; D may match TRBD1 or TRBD2 (7 bases each). The CDR3 is made up of 15 amino acids. Trimming left V 2 bases short and J 3 bases short, with 14 bases between. Germline V gene sequence: CDR1 SGHTA, CDR2 FQGTGA. The CDR3 loop reads CASSLQGRGGYEQYF. CDR3 DNA sequence: TGTGCCAGCAGCTTACAGGGCAGGGGGGGCTACGAGCAGTACTTC.

Ten or more counts support this clonotype. The rearrangement uses TRBV5-1 and TRBJ2-7; 9 bases match TRBD1. The CDR3 contains 14 residues. With V trimmed by 3 bases and J by 3 bases, 4 bases remained unmatched. Germline lookup yields CDR1 SGHRS and CDR2 YFSETQ. In DNA, the CDR3 is TGCGCCAGCAGCTCCGGGACAGGGTACTACGAGCAGTACTTC. Its protein is CASSSGTGYYEQYF.

The rearrangement links TRBV29-1 to TRBJ2-7, with a tentative D call TRBD1 (6 bases). Per the germline V gene, CDR1 is SQVTM and CDR2 is ANQGSEA. This CDR3 comprises 13 residues. The germline V and J ends were trimmed by 3 bases and 2 bases, with 11 bases remaining between them. Written as DNA, the CDR3 is TGCAGCGTTGAGGCGACAGGCGCCTACGAGCAGTACTTC. As protein: CSVEATGAYEQYF.

This clonotype has at least ten counts. This rearrangement joins TRBV5-1 to TRBJ2-3, with 9 positions matching TRBD1. The V and J ends lost 3 bases and 2 bases, in that order; junction bases with no gene match: 4. CDR3 length equals 15 residues. Germline CDR1 reads SGHRS; CDR2 reads YFSETQ. The CDR3 is CASSSGTGLTDTQYF. CDR3 DNA: TGCGCCAGCAGCTCAGGGACAGGGCTCACAGATACGCAGTATTTT. The full variable domain, in which reference TRBV5-1 and TRBJ2-3 provide the parts outside the CDR3, is KAGVTQTPRYLIKTRGQQVTLSCSPISGHRSVSWYQQTPGQGLQFLFEYFSETQRNKGNFPGRFSGRQFSNSRSEMNVSTLELGDSALYLCASSSGTGLTDTQYFGPGTRLTVL.

The V gene is TRBV20-1, the J gene TRBJ2-5; D not resolved. There are 15 residues in the CDR3. The V and J ends lost 6 bases and 0 bases respectively, with 17 bases between them. Per the germline V gene, CDR1 is DFQATT and CDR2 is SNEGSKA (reference sequence). The CDR3 region is CSAPTRVVYQETQYF. DNA of the CDR3: TGCAGTGCCCCGACCCGTGTGGTGTACCAAGAGACCCAGTACTTC.

The genes are TRBV4-2 and TRBJ1-4, with TRBD1 matching over 8 bases. Germline CDR1 and CDR2: LGHNA and YNFKEQ. J lost 5 bases, V lost 1 base, and 6 bases had no gene match. CDR3 length: 16 amino acids. The CDR3 here is CASSQAPGTGNEKLFF. CDR3 nucleotides: TGTGCCAGCAGCCAAGCCCCCGGGACAGGAAATGAAAAACTGTTTTTT.

Only a few counts were recorded for this clonotype. The chain carries TRBV28 and TRBJ2-1; a weak D match, TRBD1 (7 bases). Germline V gene sequence: CDR1 MDHEN, CDR2 SYDVKM. The V gene lost 6 bases and the J gene lost 13 bases, with 25 bases spanning the gap. The CDR3 contains 15 residues. The CDR3 coding sequence is TGTGCCAGCAGCTCCAGGGGGGATTTCGGCCGCGGCCAGTTCTTC. It translates to CASSSRGDFGRGQFF.

V and J are TRBV20-1 and TRBJ2-3; D unresolved. Trimming took 6 bases from V and 4 from J, leaving 8 bases between them. The CDR3 contains 11 residues. The germline V gene encodes CDR1 DFQATT and CDR2 SNEGSKA (reference sequence). In DNA, the CDR3 is TGCAGTGCGCAGCACGCAGATACGCAGTATTTT. Translation gives CSAQHADTQYF.

This chain joins TRBV20-1 and TRBJ2-7; unclear D gene. V shed 2 bases and J shed 0 bases, with 8 bases lying between them. The germline gives CDR1 DFQATT, CDR2 SNEGSKA (reference sequence). The CDR3 extends over 13 amino acids. The CDR3 DNA sequence: TGCAGTGCTAGACGGCCAGCCTCCTACGAGCAGTACTTC. The encoded protein is CSARRPASYEQYF.

CDR3: CASSLQTGSYEQYF. For the CDR3, the DNA is TGCGCCAGCAGCTTACAGACAGGTTCCTACGAGCAGTACTTC. The V call is TRBV5-1, the J call TRBJ2-7, with D perhaps matching TRBD1 (6 bases). The CDR3 is 14 residues long. In germline, CDR1 is SGHRS, CDR2 YFSETQ. V was clipped by 2 bases and J by 1 base, with 10 bases between them.

The table lists this clonotype with many counts. The genes are TRBV5-1 and TRBJ1-5; weak D call: TRBD1 (5 bases). Trimming shortened V by 1 base and J by 3 bases, and 14 bases separated the two germline ends. Germline lookup yields CDR1 SGHRS and CDR2 YFSETQ. The CDR3 has 16 residues. The DNA of the CDR3 is TGCGCCAGCAGCTTGTGGGGGAATGATGTCAATCAGCCCCAGCATTTT. Translation gives CASSLWGNDVNQPQHF.

V gene TRBV20-1 combines with J gene TRBJ2-3; tentatively, D is TRBD1 (6 bases). Trimming left V 6 bases short and J 1 base short, with 17 bases between. CDR3 length: 15 residues. Per germline, CDR1 DFQATT and CDR2 SNEGSKA (reference sequence). Written as DNA, the CDR3 is TGCAGTGCGCCCTCGACAGGTTGGGGCACAGATACGCAGTATTTT. It specifies CSAPSTGWGTDTQYF.

Many counts were recorded for this clonotype. V usage is TRBV25-1 and J usage is TRBJ2-4, with D possibly being TRBD2 (6 bases). The germline V and J ends were trimmed by 6 bases and 3 bases, with 9 bases remaining between them. This CDR3 comprises 13 residues. Germline V gene sequence: CDR1 MGHDK, CDR2 SYGVNS. CDR3 sequence (DNA): TGTGCCAGCAGGGAAGCGGGCAAAAACATTCAGTACTTC. Protein: CASREAGKNIQYF.

This clonotype was observed a handful of times. This rearrangement joins TRBV6-1 to TRBJ2-7, with TRBD1 identical over 9 bases. CDR1 and CDR2 from the germline V gene are MNHNS and SASEGT. Trimming removed 5 bases from V and 6 bases from J; junction bases left unmatched: 8. The CDR3 is 14 amino acids. CDR3 bases: TGTGCCAGCAGTCCTACAGGGGGCTCGGGCGAGCAGTACTTC. This sequence encodes CASSPTGGSGEQYF.

This chain joins TRBV10-1 and TRBJ2-3; weak D call: TRBD2 (5 bases). The CDR3 contains 14 residues. Per germline, CDR1 WNHNN and CDR2 SYGVQD (reference sequence). V was trimmed by 4 bases and J by 9 bases, leaving 17 bases between them. The CDR3 spells CASSGQYREGTQYF. CDR3 nucleotide sequence: TGCGCCAGCAGTGGCCAGTACCGGGAAGGAACGCAGTATTTT.

V and J are TRBV9 and TRBJ2-3, with TRBD2 matching over 9 bases. Germline V lookup: CDR1 SGDLS, CDR2 YYNGEE. The CDR3 is 16 residues long. Trimming took 5 bases from V and 2 from J; bases not matched to a gene: 9. Written as DNA, the CDR3 is TGTGCCAGCAGGAGGGGTGTAGCGGGGGACACAGATACGCAGTATTTT. Translation gives CASRRGVAGDTDTQYF. The full variable domain, completed using reference TRBV9 and TRBJ2-3, is DSGVTQTPKHLITATGQRVTLRCSPRSGDLSVYWYQQSLDQGLQFLIQYYNGEERAKGNILERFSAQQFPDLHSELNLSSLELGDSALYFCASRRGVAGDTDTQYFGPGTRLTVL.

This clonotype was seen ten or more times. The chain employs TRBV5-1 and TRBJ1-1; D is undetermined. This CDR3 is 13 amino acids long. Germline V gene data show CDR1 as SGHRS and CDR2 as YFSETQ. V lost 0 bases and J 0 bases, leaving 3 bases between the germline ends. CDR3 sequence: CASSLVLNTEAFF. The DNA for the CDR3 is TGCGCCAGCAGCTTGGTCTTGAACACTGAAGCTTTCTTT.

This chain links TRBV9 with TRBJ2-3; the match to TRBD1 covers 10 bases. V lost 4 bases and J lost 4; bases outside the gene matches: 9. CDR3 size: 16 residues. The germline V gene has CDR1 SGDLS and CDR2 YYNGEE. The CDR3 protein is CASSKTGTGASDTQYF. In nucleotides, the CDR3 is TGTGCCAGCAGCAAAACCGGGACAGGGGCCTCAGATACGCAGTATTTT.

In regard to this clonotype: At one boundary the junction diverges from the germline segment, which might be a read error. The V call is TRBV7-7, the J call TRBJ2-1; 7 nucleotides line up with TRBD2. This CDR3 region has 15 residues. CDR1 SSHAT and CDR2 FNYEAQ come from the germline V gene (reference sequence). For the CDR3, the DNA is TGTGCTAGCAGCTTAGGGACTATAGGGGAAGGGGAGCAGTTCTTC. Encoded protein: CASSLGTIGEGEQFF.

The rearrangement uses TRBV6-1 and TRBJ2-1, with 11 bases fitting TRBD2. Trimming removed 6 bases from V and 9 bases from J; junction bases left unmatched: 10. The CDR3 is made up of 15 amino acids. The germline V gene has CDR1 MNHNS and CDR2 SASEGT. In DNA form, the CDR3 reads TGTGCCAGCAGAAAATTAGCGGGGGGGCCAAGTGAGCAGTTCTTC. It codes for CASRKLAGGPSEQFF.

This clonotype was counted only a few times. The CDR3 spells CSVLLKLNEQFF. The CDR3 DNA reads as TGCAGCGTCCTACTTAAACTCAATGAGCAGTTCTTC. J is TRBJ2-1 and V is TRBV29-1; D gene uncertain. V was pared by 6 bases and J by 6 bases, with 12 bases between. The CDR3 covers 12 residues. The germline V gene encodes CDR1 SQVTM and CDR2 ANQGSEA.

The V gene is TRBV6-1, the J gene TRBJ2-7; a possible D gene is TRBD1 (6 bases). The V end was cut by 4 bases, the J end by 12 bases, with 16 bases between. Germline-derived CDR1 and CDR2 are MNHNS and SASEGT. This CDR3 region has 12 residues. CDR3 DNA: TGTGCCAGCAGTGGGGACACGCTTTTGGCGTACTTC. Its translation: CASSGDTLLAYF.